The sample holds many counts of the clone carrying this TCR beta chain. Its matching antigen is unknown. RNA transcripts gave rise to amplified TCR beta CDR3 regions. HTBI primers were employed in a first-round RT-PCR of the TCR CDR3. TCRdb re-called the multiplex PCR reads with MiXCR, one entry per CDR3 protein. The sample holds about 350,000 distinct CDR3 sequences, about a sixth seen once. The record originates from a study of T cells in Graves' hyperthyroidism and ophthalmopathy. Study conclusions and caveats: Ophthalmopathy could be told apart from stable hyperthyroidism with a 13 V-J model. Most thyroid clonotypes with frequency above 0.001 were detected in blood.

Roughly 9.1 ml of fresh peripheral blood supplied the PBMCs. The CDR3 runs to 13 residues. Germline CDR1 SNHLY, CDR2 FYNNEI. The ends were cut back, 6 bases at V and 3 bases at J, with 12 bases in the middle. The sample taken for sequencing was blood. This clonotype was sampled from a woman aged 25 to 39 with Graves' hyperthyroidism that later progressed to Graves' ophthalmopathy. The chain employs TRBV2 and TRBJ2-7; D may be TRBD1 (5 bases). The CDR3 nucleotides are TGTGCCAGCAGGGTCGACAGAAACTACGAGCAGTACTTC. It yields the protein CASRVDRNYEQYF.